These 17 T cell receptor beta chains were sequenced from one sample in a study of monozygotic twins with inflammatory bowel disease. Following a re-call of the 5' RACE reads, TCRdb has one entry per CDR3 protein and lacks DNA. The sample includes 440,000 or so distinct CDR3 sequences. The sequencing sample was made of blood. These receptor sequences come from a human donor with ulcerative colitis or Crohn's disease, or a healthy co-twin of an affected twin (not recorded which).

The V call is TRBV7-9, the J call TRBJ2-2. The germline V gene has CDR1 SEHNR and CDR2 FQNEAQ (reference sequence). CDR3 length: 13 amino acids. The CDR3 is CASSSGLLRELFF.

CDR3 residues: CASSQRYPSHRAGDQPQHF. The chain employs TRBV3-1 and TRBJ1-5. Germline CDR1 and CDR2: LGHDT and YNNKEL (reference sequence). CDR3 length: 19 residues.

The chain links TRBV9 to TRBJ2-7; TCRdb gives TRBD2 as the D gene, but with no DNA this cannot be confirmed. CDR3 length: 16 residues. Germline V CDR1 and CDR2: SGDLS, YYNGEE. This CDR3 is CASSVAGAGGPGEQYF.

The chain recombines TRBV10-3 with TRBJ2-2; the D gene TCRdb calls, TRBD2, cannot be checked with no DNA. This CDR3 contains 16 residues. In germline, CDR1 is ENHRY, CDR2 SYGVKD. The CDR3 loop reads CAIKSGSGISTGELFF.

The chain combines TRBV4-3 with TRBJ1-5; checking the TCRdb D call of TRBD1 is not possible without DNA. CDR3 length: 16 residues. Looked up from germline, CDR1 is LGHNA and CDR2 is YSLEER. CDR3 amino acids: CASSHALAGEHQPQHF.

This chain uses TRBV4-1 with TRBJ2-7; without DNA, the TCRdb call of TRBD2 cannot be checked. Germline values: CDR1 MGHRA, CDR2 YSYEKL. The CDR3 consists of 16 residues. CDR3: CASSQEPASLGYEQYF.

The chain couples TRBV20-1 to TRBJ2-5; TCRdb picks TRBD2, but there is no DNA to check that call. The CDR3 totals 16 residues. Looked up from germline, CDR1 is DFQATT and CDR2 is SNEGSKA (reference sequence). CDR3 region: CSARGRGGGYQETQYF.

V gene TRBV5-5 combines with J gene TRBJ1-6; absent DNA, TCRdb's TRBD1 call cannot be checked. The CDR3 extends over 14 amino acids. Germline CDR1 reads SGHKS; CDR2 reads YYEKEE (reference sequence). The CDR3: CASSFLPGDSPLHF.

The chain's CDR3 is CASSLLDSHPEQFF. The chain links TRBV7-2 to TRBJ2-1; without DNA, the TCRdb call of TRBD1 cannot be checked. CDR1 and CDR2 from the germline V gene are SGHTA and FQGNSA. The CDR3 consists of 14 residues.

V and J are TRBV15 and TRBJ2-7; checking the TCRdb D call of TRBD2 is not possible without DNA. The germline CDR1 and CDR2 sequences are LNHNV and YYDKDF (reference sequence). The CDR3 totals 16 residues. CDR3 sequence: CATSGGGLAASYEQYF.

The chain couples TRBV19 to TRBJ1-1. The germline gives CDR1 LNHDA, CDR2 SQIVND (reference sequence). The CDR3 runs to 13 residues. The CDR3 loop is CASSEQTNTEAFF. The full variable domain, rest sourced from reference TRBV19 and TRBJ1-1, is DGGITQSPKYLFRKEGQNVTLSCEQNLNHDAMYWYRQDPGQGLRLIYYSQIVNDFQKGDIAEGYSVSREKKESFPLTVTSAQKNPTAFYLCASSEQTNTEAFFGQGTRLTVV.

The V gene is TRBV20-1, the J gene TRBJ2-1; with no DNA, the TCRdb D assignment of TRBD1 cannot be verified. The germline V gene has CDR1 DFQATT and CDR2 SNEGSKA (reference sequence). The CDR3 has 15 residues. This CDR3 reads CSAPWAPSSYNEQFF.

CDR3 amino acids: CSARVRNGYEQYF. V usage is TRBV20-1 and J usage is TRBJ2-7. CDR3 length: 13 amino acids. The germline gives CDR1 DFQATT, CDR2 SNEGSKA (reference sequence).

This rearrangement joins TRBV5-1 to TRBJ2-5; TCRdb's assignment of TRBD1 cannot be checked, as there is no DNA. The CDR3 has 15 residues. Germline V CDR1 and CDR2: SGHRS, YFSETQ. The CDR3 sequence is CASSSRSLEQETQYF.

CDR3 sequence reads: CASSFTPLVNEQFF. The gene calls are TRBV9 and TRBJ2-1; TCRdb proposes TRBD2, but this gene call is untestable without DNA. The V gene's germline CDR1 is SGDLS and CDR2 YYNGEE. This CDR3 has 14 residues.

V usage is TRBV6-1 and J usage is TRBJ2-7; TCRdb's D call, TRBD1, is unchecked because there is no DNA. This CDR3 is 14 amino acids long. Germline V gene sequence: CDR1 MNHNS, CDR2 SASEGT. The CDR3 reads CASSVTGGGGEQYF.

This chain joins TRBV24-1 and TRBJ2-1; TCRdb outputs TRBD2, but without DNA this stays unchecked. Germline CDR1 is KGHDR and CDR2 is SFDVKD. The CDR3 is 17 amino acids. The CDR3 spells CATSDPSTSGSGNEQFF.